The 8 T cell receptor beta chains below were found in one sample sequenced in a study of response to subunit inactivated influenza vaccine. TCRdb reprocessed the RT-PCR reads with MiXCR, giving one entry per CDR3 protein. The data hold 600,000 to 850,000 distinct CDR3 sequences, with 11% to 15% observed a single time. Here the sequenced sample was PBMCs from blood, taken around 15 days before vaccination. Receptors originate from a man between 50 and 59 years old who received an inactivated influenza vaccine.

The chain recombines TRBV29-1 with TRBJ1-1; possible D gene TRBD1, 5 bases. The germline V gene encodes CDR1 SQVTM and CDR2 ANQGSEA. This CDR3 is 15 amino acids long. Trimming pared 3 bases from V and 4 bases from J, leaving 18 bases between. The chain's CDR3 is CSVDGQGGVITEAFF. The CDR3 DNA sequence: TGCAGCGTTGACGGGCAGGGCGGCGTAATCACTGAAGCTTTCTTT.

This clonotype has more than one count but fewer than ten. This chain joins TRBV4-3 and TRBJ1-1; no clear D. V was shortened by 5 bases and J by 9 bases, with 19 bases between the two germline ends. This CDR3 comprises 14 residues. Germline CDR1 and CDR2: LGHNA and YSLEER. CDR3 DNA: TGCGCCAGCAGCTCCGGAAAGGGTCTGGGCCAAGCTTTCTTT. The encoded protein is CASSSGKGLGQAFF.

This clonotype was seen ten or more times. The CDR3 DNA follows: TGTGCCAGCAGTGAATCGGGCACAGATACGCAGTATTTT. This codes for CASSESGTDTQYF. The V and J genes are TRBV2 and TRBJ2-3; D is uncertain. V lost 2 bases and J 1 base, leaving 4 bases between the germline ends. The CDR3 sequence is 13 residues long. Germline CDR1 SNHLY, CDR2 FYNNEI.

This clonotype was detected a few times. The DNA for the CDR3 is TGTGCCAGCAGAGGGGACAGGGGGGACTACAATGAGCAGTTCTTC. Translation gives CASRGDRGDYNEQFF. V usage is TRBV2 and J usage is TRBJ2-1, with 11 bases matching TRBD1. Germline values: CDR1 SNHLY, CDR2 FYNNEI. CDR3 length: 15 amino acids. The V segment lost 6 bases and the J segment 3 bases; nucleotides outside the gene matches: 4.

This clonotype was seen only a few times. This sequence joins TRBV10-3 and TRBJ2-7; D is unclear. There are 12 residues in the CDR3. The germline V and J ends were trimmed by 3 bases and 0 bases, with 3 bases remaining between them. The V gene's germline CDR1 is ENHRY and CDR2 SYGVKD. DNA of the CDR3: TGTGCCATCAGTGACAACTCCTACGAGCAGTACTTC. Amino acid sequence: CAISDNSYEQYF.

This clonotype appeared a few times. The gene calls are TRBV3-1 and TRBJ1-2, with D possibly matching TRBD1 (6 bases). The germline V gene encodes CDR1 LGHDT and CDR2 YNNKEL (reference sequence). Trimming removed 0 bases at V and 5 bases at J, with 16 bases between. CDR3 length: 16 amino acids. The CDR3 coding sequence is TGTGCCAGCAGCCAAGACGCGGGGGCCTCCCGGTATGGCTACACCTTC. Protein sequence: CASSQDAGASRYGYTF.

The chain couples TRBV7-8 to TRBJ1-1; TRBD1 is a possible D gene (6 bases). V lost 1 base and J 4 bases, leaving 19 bases between the germline ends. The CDR3 sequence is 17 residues long. The germline V gene has CDR1 SGHVS and CDR2 FQNEAQ. CDR3 region: CASSLEGGAGVATEAFF. In DNA form, the CDR3 reads TGTGCCAGCAGCTTAGAGGGGGGTGCAGGGGTCGCCACTGAAGCTTTCTTT.

The chain has TRBV6-1 and TRBJ2-1; TRBD1 matches at 10 bases. V was clipped by 6 bases and J by 5 bases; unmatched bases: 7. The CDR3 sequence is 15 residues long. Germline-derived CDR1 and CDR2 are MNHNS and SASEGT. The CDR3 DNA reads TGTGCCAGCAGCGCCAGACAGGGGGCTAACAATGAGCAGTTCTTC. It is translated as CASSARQGANNEQFF.